A selection of T cell receptor beta chains follows, all from one sample in a study of blood T cell repertoires in COVID-19. Profiling relied on immunoSEQ multiplex PCR, and the TCRdb table lists in-frame clones only, not all of them. This sample yields about 270,000 clones, of which roughly 90% are seen a single time; roughly 2% belongs to the top ten. The sequenced sample consisted of PBMCs or T cells enriched from blood (not recorded which). The receptors stem from a woman aged 40 to 50 with acute COVID-19. CDR3s include the opening cysteine and the closing phenylalanine or tryptophan. The order of the fields is D gene, V gene, clone size, J gene, CDR3 DNA, CDR3 protein. A D gene is named only where the DNA matches it firmly. Size is stated for part of the rows, as once, few or many counts, or as a class when the clone is expanded.

.	TRBV6-5	.	TRBJ2-7	TGTGCCAGCAGTCGAAGTCGGGGCGAGCAGTACTTC	CASSRSRGEQYF
.	TRBV19	once	TRBJ1-2	TGTGCCAGTAAAAGCGAGTATGGCTACACCTTC	CASKSEYGYTF
.	TRBV21-1	.	TRBJ1-1	TGTGCCAGCAGCTACTTGCGCCAGGGACAGCCTAACACTGAAGCTTTCTTT	CASSYLRQGQPNTEAFF
TRBD1	TRBV2	.	TRBJ2-2	TGTGCCAGCAGTGGACAGGGAAACACCGGGGAGCTGTTTTTT	CASSGQGNTGELFF
.	TRBV11-3	once	TRBJ2-4	TGTGCCAGCAGCTCCCGTCCCCTAGTCATTCAGTACTTC	CASSSRPLVIQYF
.	TRBV18	.	TRBJ1-5	TGTGCCAGCTCACCGGGTGGGGGGTACGACCAGCCCCAGCATTTT	CASSPGGGYDQPQHF
.	TRBV10-3	.	TRBJ1-2	TGTGCCATCAGTGAACTACAGGTCACCGGTGGCTACACCTTC	CAISELQVTGGYTF
.	TRBV12-3/TRBV12-4	.	TRBJ1-1	TGTGCCAGCACCTTGTTCAGGAACACTGAAGCTTTCTTT	CASTLFRNTEAFF
TRBD2	TRBV7-9	.	TRBJ2-7	TGTGCCAGCAGCTTATACCTAGCGGGGGGTCTCGCCTACGAGCAGTACTTC	CASSLYLAGGLAYEQYF
.	TRBV21-1	.	TRBJ2-5	TGTGCCATTCCCCAGGGCCAAGAGACCCAGTACTTC	CAIPQGQETQYF
.	TRBV15	.	TRBJ1-5	TGTGCCACCAGCCTACGGGGGGCATGGAATCAGCCCCAGCATTTT	CATSLRGAWNQPQHF
TRBD1	TRBV6-5	.	TRBJ1-2	TGTGCCAGCAGTTACTCGAACAGGGGGCTCAATGGCTACACCTTC	CASSYSNRGLNGYTF
TRBD2	TRBV5-5	.	TRBJ2-2	TGTGCCAGCAGGGGACTAGCGGGGCCGAACACCGGGGAGCTGTTTTTT	CASRGLAGPNTGELFF
.	TRBV6-1	once	TRBJ1-2	TGTGCCAGCAGTGAATTCAGACAGAGTCATGGCTACACCTTC	CASSEFRQSHGYTF
TRBD2	TRBV14	.	TRBJ2-5	TGTGCCAGCAGCCACTACTCGGGGGGGCAGTCGAAGACCCAGTACTTC	CASSHYSGGQSKTQYF
.	TRBV12-3/TRBV12-4	.	TRBJ2-3	TGTGCCAGCAGTTTGAGAGCAGATACGCAGTATTTT	CASSLRADTQYF
.	TRBV28	.	TRBJ2-7	TGTGCCAGCAGCAGGGGACCCTACGAGCAGTACTTC	CASSRGPYEQYF
TRBD1	TRBV2	.	TRBJ2-2	TGTGCCAGCAGAAGGACAGGGGGCTCCGGGGAGCTGTTTTTT	CASRRTGGSGELFF
.	TRBV29-1	many	TRBJ1-1	TGCAGCGTTCATCAAGGGAGTGGCACTGAAGCTTTCTTT	CSVHQGSGTEAFF
.	TRBV19	.	TRBJ1-5	TGTGCCAGTAGTATAGTAAAGGCGGGAAGCAATCAGCCCCAGCATTTT	CASSIVKAGSNQPQHF
.	TRBV7-2	.	TRBJ1-3	TGTGCCAGCAGCTTAACCCCGGCAGCGCGGGGAAACACCATATATTTT	CASSLTPAARGNTIYF
.	TRBV3-1/TRBV3-2	few	TRBJ1-1	TGTGCCAGCAGCCAGGCGGTGGGCACTGAAGCTTTCTTT	CASSQAVGTEAFF
TRBD1	TRBV10-3	.	TRBJ1-4	TGTGCCATCAGTTCACAAGGGGGCGAAAAACTGTTTTTT	CAISSQGGEKLFF
TRBD1	TRBV2	once	TRBJ2-3	TGTGCCAGCAAGAGACAGGGGCCGAACACAGATACGCAGTATTTT	CASKRQGPNTDTQYF
TRBD1	TRBV27	.	TRBJ1-1	TGTGCCAGCAGTATCCTGGGACAGGGGAACACTGAAGCTTTCTTT	CASSILGQGNTEAFF
.	TRBV5-5	.	TRBJ1-6	TGTGCCAGCAGCTTGCTAGATTCACCCCTCCACTTT	CASSLLDSPLHF
.	TRBV3-1/TRBV3-2	.	TRBJ1-1	TGTGCCAGCAGCCAAGATAACACGAACACTGAAGCTTTCTTT	CASSQDNTNTEAFF
TRBD1	TRBV2	once	TRBJ1-2	TGTGCCAGCAGTGAACAGGGGGGCCAGTATGGCTACACCTTC	CASSEQGGQYGYTF
TRBD1	TRBV24-1	.	TRBJ1-2	TGTGCCACCAGTGCCACAGGGGGCAATGCCTATGGCTACACCTTC	CATSATGGNAYGYTF
TRBD1	TRBV2	.	TRBJ1-3	TGTGCCAGCCAACGAGAACAGGGGAGCGGTGGAAACACCATATATTTT	CASQREQGSGGNTIYF
TRBD1	TRBV4-2	.	TRBJ1-2	TGTGCCAGCAGCCAAATGGGACAGAACTATGGCTACACCTTC	CASSQMGQNYGYTF
.	TRBV2	few	TRBJ1-1	TGTGCCAGCAGGTTCCTTTGGGGGGGAAACACTGAAGCTTTCTTT	CASRFLWGGNTEAFF
.	TRBV2	.	TRBJ2-7	TGTGCCAGCACCACAGGGTTTTCCTACGAGCAGTACTTC	CASTTGFSYEQYF
TRBD1	TRBV18	.	TRBJ1-4	TGTGCCAGCTCAGCACAGCCCAGGGGGACTAATGAAAAACTGTTTTTT	CASSAQPRGTNEKLFF
TRBD1	TRBV18	.	TRBJ2-7	TGTGCCAGCTCACCGGGACAGGGGGCAAACGAGCAGTACTTC	CASSPGQGANEQYF
TRBD1	TRBV6-5	.	TRBJ2-7	TGTGCCAGCAGTACCAGGACAGGGCCTACCTACGAGCAGTACTTC	CASSTRTGPTYEQYF
TRBD2	TRBV9	once	TRBJ2-1	TGTGCCAGCAGGCCAGCGGGAGAACTTAGTGAGCAGTTCTTC	CASRPAGELSEQFF
.	TRBV5-1	.	TRBJ1-4	TGCGCCAGCAGCTTGGGCCGGGGGGTTAATGAAAAACTGTTTTTT	CASSLGRGVNEKLFF
TRBD1	TRBV28	once	TRBJ1-6	TGTGCCAGCAGAGGGACAGGGATAGTCTCCTATAATTCACCCCTCCACTTT	CASRGTGIVSYNSPLHF
TRBD1	TRBV30	.	TRBJ2-7	TGTGCCTGGAGCCCGTACGACAGGGTGGTTGGGCAGTACTTC	CAWSPYDRVVGQYF
.	TRBV7-6	.	TRBJ2-5	TGTGCCAGCAGCTTTTCTACAGGTTTGGAGACCCAGTACTTC	CASSFSTGLETQYF
.	TRBV7-3	few	TRBJ2-7	TGTGCCAGCAGCTTCACACAGGAACCCTACGAGCAGTACTTC	CASSFTQEPYEQYF
.	TRBV4-2	.	TRBJ2-2	TGTGCCAGCAGCCAAGCGTACAGAAGCGGCCGGGGAGGGAACACCGGGGAGCTGTTTTTT	CASSQAYRSGRGGNTGELFF
TRBD1	TRBV11-2	.	TRBJ1-4	TGTGCCAGCAGCCTGACAGGGGGCGGTGAAAAACTGTTTTTT	CASSLTGGGEKLFF
TRBD2	TRBV9	.	TRBJ2-2	TGTGCCAGCAGTACCACTAGCGGAAAAGGCGGGGAGCTGTTTTTT	CASSTTSGKGGELFF
.	TRBV12-3/TRBV12-4	once	TRBJ2-7	TGTGCCAGCAGTTCCAGGGTCCACGAGCAGTACTTC	CASSSRVHEQYF
TRBD1	TRBV19	.	TRBJ1-2	TGTGCCAGTAGTCTACAAACCGGGACAGGTTCAGTCATGAGCACCTTC	CASSLQTGTGSVMSTF
TRBD2	TRBV5-8	.	TRBJ2-1	TGTGCCAGCAGCTTGGTCCTAGCGGCCCTGAGCTCCTACAATGAGCAGTTCTTC	CASSLVLAALSSYNEQFF
.	TRBV20-1	.	TRBJ2-3	TGCAGTGCTAGTTCCCCCCAACTGGAGGGGCGCACAGATACGCAGTATTTT	CSASSPQLEGRTDTQYF
.	TRBV3-1/TRBV3-2	.	TRBJ1-4	TGTGCCAGCAGCCAGGTTGGGAGCTATCGGGAAAAACTGTTTTTT	CASSQVGSYREKLFF
.	TRBV9	.	TRBJ2-7	TGTGCCAGCAGCGTAGGACGGCAGGGGTTCCAGCAGTACTTC	CASSVGRQGFQQYF
.	TRBV28	once	TRBJ1-4	TGTGCCAGCAGTTTACTAGGGGTCGCTAATGAAAAACTGTTTTTT	CASSLLGVANEKLFF
.	TRBV7-2	.	TRBJ2-3	TGTGCCAGCAGCTTAGCGCGGAATCTGGATACGCAGTATTTT	CASSLARNLDTQYF